This TCR beta chain was recovered during a study of T-cell reconstitution after alpha-beta-depleted transplantation in children. Molecular barcoding with unique molecular identifiers was used for the TCRbeta library. TCRdb re-derived calls from the PCR reads in MiXCR, one entry per CDR3 protein. The sample lists roughly 610,000 distinct CDR3 sequences, roughly a tenth seen once, with 4% to 5% in the top ten. The CDR3 has 15 residues. V lost 6 bases to trimming and J lost 5 bases; unmatched junction nucleotides: 9. This receptor was identified in a human donor who donated a stem cell graft to a child with acute myeloid leukemia. The chain has TRBV12-3 or TRBV12-4 and TRBJ2-3; 9 bases are shared with TRBD2. The sequenced sample was PBMCs from the stem cell graft donor, obtained from the stem cell graft. CDR3 protein: CASSPGASGEDTQYF. The CDR3 DNA sequence: TGTGCCAGCAGCCCCGGGGCTAGCGGGGAAGATACGCAGTATTTT.